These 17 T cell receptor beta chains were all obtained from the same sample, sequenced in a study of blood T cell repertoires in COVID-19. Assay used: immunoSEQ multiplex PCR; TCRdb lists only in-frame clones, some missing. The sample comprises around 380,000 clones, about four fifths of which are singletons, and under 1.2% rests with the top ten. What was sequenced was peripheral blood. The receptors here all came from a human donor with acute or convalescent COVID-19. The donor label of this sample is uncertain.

The CDR3 protein is CAISADSSYGYTF. CDR3 DNA: TGTGCCATCAGTGCGGACAGCAGCTATGGCTACACCTTC. The genes are TRBV10-3 and TRBJ1-2, with D possibly being TRBD1 (6 bases). Germline CDR1 ENHRY, CDR2 SYGVKD. V was trimmed by 4 bases and J by 4 bases, leaving 10 bases between them. The CDR3 sequence is 13 residues long.

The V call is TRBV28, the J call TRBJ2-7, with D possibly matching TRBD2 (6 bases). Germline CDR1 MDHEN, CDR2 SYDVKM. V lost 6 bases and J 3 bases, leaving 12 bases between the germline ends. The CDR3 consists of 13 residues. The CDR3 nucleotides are TGTGCCAGCAGCCTGGGACTTATCTACGAGCAGTACTTC. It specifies CASSLGLIYEQYF. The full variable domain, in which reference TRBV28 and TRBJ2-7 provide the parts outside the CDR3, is DVKVTQSSRYLVKRTGEKVFLECVQDMDHENMFWYRQDPGLGLRLIYFSYDVKMKEKGDIPEGYSVSREKKERFSLILESASTNQTSMYLCASSLGLIYEQYFGPGTRLTVT.

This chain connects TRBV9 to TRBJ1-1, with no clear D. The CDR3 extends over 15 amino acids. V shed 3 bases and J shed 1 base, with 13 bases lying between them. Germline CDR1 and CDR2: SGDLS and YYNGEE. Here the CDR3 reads CASSATVPANTEAFF. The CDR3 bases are TGTGCCAGCAGCGCCACAGTCCCCGCGAACACTGAAGCTTTCTTT.

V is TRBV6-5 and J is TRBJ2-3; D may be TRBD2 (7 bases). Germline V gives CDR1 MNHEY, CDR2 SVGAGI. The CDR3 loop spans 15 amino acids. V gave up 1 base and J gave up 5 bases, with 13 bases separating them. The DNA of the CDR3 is TGTGCCAGCAGTTACTTGGGGGGGGCGGGAGATACGCAGTATTTT. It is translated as CASSYLGGAGDTQYF.

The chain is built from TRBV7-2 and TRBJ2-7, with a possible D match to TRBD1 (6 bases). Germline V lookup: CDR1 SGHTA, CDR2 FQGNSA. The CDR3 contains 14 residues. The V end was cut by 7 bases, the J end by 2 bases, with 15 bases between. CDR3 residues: CASTGAGSTYEQYF. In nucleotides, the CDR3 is TGTGCCAGCACAGGGGCAGGGAGTACCTACGAGCAGTACTTC.

The CDR3 is CASSPQGAYGYTF. In DNA, the CDR3 is TGTGCCAGCTCACCGCAGGGCGCCTATGGCTACACCTTC. The J gene is TRBJ1-2, the V gene TRBV18; TRBD1 is a possible D gene (5 bases). With 3 bases removed from V and 4 bases from J, the gap between germline ends came to 9 bases. The CDR3 is 13 residues long. In germline, CDR1 is KGHSH, CDR2 LQKENI.

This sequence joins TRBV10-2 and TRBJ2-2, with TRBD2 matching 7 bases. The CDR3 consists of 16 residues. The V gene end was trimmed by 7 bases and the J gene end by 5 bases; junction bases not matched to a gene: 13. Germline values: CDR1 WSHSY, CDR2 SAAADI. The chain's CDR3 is CASTIGGLAVTGELFF. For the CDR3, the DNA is TGCGCCAGCACCATCGGCGGGCTAGCGGTTACCGGGGAGCTGTTTTTT.

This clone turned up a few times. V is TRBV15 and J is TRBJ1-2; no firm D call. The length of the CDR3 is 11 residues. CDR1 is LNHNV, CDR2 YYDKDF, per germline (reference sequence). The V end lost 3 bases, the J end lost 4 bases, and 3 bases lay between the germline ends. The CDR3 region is CATSSSYGYTF. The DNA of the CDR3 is TGTGCCACCAGCAGCTCCTATGGCTACACCTTC.

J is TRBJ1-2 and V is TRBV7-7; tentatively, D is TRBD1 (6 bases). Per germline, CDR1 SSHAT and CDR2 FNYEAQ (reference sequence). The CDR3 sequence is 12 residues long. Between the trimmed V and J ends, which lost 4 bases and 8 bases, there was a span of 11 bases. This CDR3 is CASSSKGEGYTF. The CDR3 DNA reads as TGTGCCAGCAGCTCTAAGGGGGAGGGCTACACCTTC. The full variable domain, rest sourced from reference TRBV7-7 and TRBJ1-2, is GAGVSQSPRYKVTKRGQDVTLRCDPISSHATLYWYQQALGQGPEFLTYFNYEAQPDKSGLPSDRFSAERPEGSISTLTIQRTEQRDSAMYRCASSSKGEGYTFGSGTRLTVV.

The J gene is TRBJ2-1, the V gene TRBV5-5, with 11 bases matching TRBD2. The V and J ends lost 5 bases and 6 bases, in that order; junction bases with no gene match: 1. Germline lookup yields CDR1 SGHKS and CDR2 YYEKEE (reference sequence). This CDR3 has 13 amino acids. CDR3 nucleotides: TGTGCCAGCAGTAGCGGGAGGGGCAATGAGCAGTTCTTC. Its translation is CASSSGRGNEQFF.

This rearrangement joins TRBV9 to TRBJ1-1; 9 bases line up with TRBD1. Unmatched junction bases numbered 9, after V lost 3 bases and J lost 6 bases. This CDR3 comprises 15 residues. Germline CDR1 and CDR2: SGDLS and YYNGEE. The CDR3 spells CASSEWGQGRSEAFF. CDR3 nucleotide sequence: TGTGCCAGCAGCGAGTGGGGACAGGGAAGGTCTGAAGCTTTCTTT.

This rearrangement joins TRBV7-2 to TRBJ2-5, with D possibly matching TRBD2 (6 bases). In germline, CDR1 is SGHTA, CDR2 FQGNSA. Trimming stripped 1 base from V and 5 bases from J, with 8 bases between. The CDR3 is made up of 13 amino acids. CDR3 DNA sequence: TGTGCCAGCAGCTTAGGGAGGGCGGAGACCCAGTACTTC. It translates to CASSLGRAETQYF.

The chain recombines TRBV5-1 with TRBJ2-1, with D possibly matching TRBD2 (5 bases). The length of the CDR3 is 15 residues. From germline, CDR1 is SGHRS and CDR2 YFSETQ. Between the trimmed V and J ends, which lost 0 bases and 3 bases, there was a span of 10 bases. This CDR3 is CASSLAGGYYNEQFF. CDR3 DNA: TGCGCCAGCAGCTTGGCCGGAGGCTACTACAATGAGCAGTTCTTC.

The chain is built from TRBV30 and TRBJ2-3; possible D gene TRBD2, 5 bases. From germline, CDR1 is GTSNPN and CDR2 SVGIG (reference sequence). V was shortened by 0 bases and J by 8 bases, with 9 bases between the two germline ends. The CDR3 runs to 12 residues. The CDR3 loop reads CAWSVLVGTQYF. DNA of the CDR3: TGTGCCTGGAGTGTACTAGTGGGTACGCAGTATTTT.

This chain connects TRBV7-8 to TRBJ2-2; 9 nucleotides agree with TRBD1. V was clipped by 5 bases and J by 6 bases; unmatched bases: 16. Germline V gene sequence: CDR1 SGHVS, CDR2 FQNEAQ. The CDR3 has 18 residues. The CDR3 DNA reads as TGTGCCAGCAGCAACCGTCTAAAGTCGACAGGGGGTCCCGGGGAGCTGTTTTTT. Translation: CASSNRLKSTGGPGELFF.

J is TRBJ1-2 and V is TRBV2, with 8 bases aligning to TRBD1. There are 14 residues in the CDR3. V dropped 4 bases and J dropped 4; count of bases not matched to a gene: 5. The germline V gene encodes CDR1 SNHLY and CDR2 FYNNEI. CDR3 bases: TGTGCCAGCAGTGGACAGGGGCCGTCCTATGGCTACACCTTC. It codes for CASSGQGPSYGYTF.

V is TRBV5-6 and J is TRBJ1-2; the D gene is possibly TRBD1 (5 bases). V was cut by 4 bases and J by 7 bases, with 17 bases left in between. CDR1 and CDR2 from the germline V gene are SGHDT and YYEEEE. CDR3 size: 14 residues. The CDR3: CASSLIDSRLGYTF. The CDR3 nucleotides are TGTGCCAGCAGCCTCATCGACAGTAGGCTTGGCTACACCTTC.